Listed here are 11 T cell receptor beta chains from one sample, sequenced in a study of CD8+ T cells in alopecia areata (dated by TCRdb to 2017 to 2018). The library was generated by the immunoSEQ multiplex PCR assay. RNA was extracted from all samples and reverse transcribed into cDNA, which served as template for TCR sequencing. TCRdb mirrors the immuneACCESS table, restricted to in-frame sequences. Some clones are absent from its copies; in checked studies, under half trace to an unresolved V gene, and the reason for the others is unknown. The sample includes 45,000 to 60,000 clones, with around 96% observed a single time. The ten largest make up about 26% of the sample. Read against the paper, the sample's time point label means: baseline before oral tofacitinib. The sample here was CD8+ T cells sorted from blood, taken at week 0. These receptors were collected from a human donor with alopecia areata.

The CDR3 loop is CASSQTTISYEQYF. As DNA, the CDR3 is TGCGCCAGCAGCCAAACGACAATATCCTACGAGCAGTACTTC. V and J are TRBV4-1 and TRBJ2-7; D is uncertain. Per the germline V gene, CDR1 is MGHRA and CDR2 is YSYEKL. The CDR3 is 14 amino acids. Trimming shortened V by 2 bases and J by 1 base, and 9 bases separated the two germline ends.

This clone is a singleton in its sample. The J gene is TRBJ2-7, the V gene TRBV7-9; unclear D gene. The CDR3 extends over 11 amino acids. V was cut by 0 bases and J by 6 bases, with 3 bases left in between. Germline V gene sequence: CDR1 SEHNR, CDR2 FQNEAQ (reference sequence). CDR3: CASSLAGEQYF. The CDR3 DNA follows: TGTGCCAGCAGCTTAGCGGGCGAGCAGTACTTC. The whole variable domain, remainder taken from reference TRBV7-9 and TRBJ2-7, is DTGVSQNPRHKITKRGQNVTFRCDPISEHNRLYWYRQTLGQGPEFLTYFQNEAQLEKSRLLSDRFSAERPKGSFSTLEIQRTEQGDSAMYLCASSLAGEQYFGPGTRLTVT.

J is TRBJ1-5 and V is TRBV10-3; D remains ambiguous. The CDR3 length is 14 residues. CDR1 ENHRY and CDR2 SYGVKD come from the germline V gene. V lost 3 bases to trimming and J lost 1 base, with 7 bases between them. The CDR3 coding sequence is TGTGCCATCAGTGAAGGCGGCAGCAATCAGCCCCAGCATTTT. The encoded protein is CAISEGGSNQPQHF.

The count of this clone is one. This chain uses TRBV6-6 with TRBJ2-1; D is unclear. Trimming shortened V by 6 bases and J by 4 bases, and 10 bases separated the two germline ends. The CDR3 covers 13 residues. Per the germline V gene, CDR1 is MNHNY and CDR2 is SVGAGI (reference sequence). CDR3 in amino acids: CASSLTVYNEQFF. The CDR3, as DNA: TGTGCCAGCAGCTTAACAGTTTACAATGAGCAGTTCTTC.

The chain links TRBV9 to TRBJ2-7; D possibly uses TRBD1 or TRBD2 (5 bases each). In germline, CDR1 is SGDLS, CDR2 YYNGEE. V was pared by 4 bases and J by 2 bases, with 10 bases between. The CDR3 length is 13 residues. CDR3 in DNA: TGTGCCAGCAGCCCCGGGGCGACCTACGAGCAGTACTTC. This sequence encodes CASSPGATYEQYF.

V usage is TRBV4-1 and J usage is TRBJ2-1; D is unresolved. Germline CDR1 reads MGHRA; CDR2 reads YSYEKL. The CDR3 has 15 residues. V was cut by 0 bases and J by 5 bases, with 11 bases left in between. The CDR3 DNA reads TGCGCCAGCAGCCAAGATTCGGAAGCCCACAATGAGCAGTTCTTC. Protein product: CASSQDSEAHNEQFF.

This rearrangement joins TRBV11-2 to TRBJ2-7; the match to TRBD1 covers 7 bases. With 2 bases clipped from V and 4 bases from J, the junction kept 8 bases outside the gene matches. Germline values: CDR1 SGHAT, CDR2 FQNNGV. The CDR3 runs to 15 residues. The CDR3 reads CASSLPGQITYEQYF. As DNA, the CDR3 is TGTGCCAGCAGCTTACCGGGACAGATTACTTACGAGCAGTACTTC.

The J gene is TRBJ2-5, the V gene TRBV6-1; D unclear. The V end was cut by 3 bases, the J end by 2 bases, with 4 bases between. Germline V CDR1 and CDR2: MNHNS, SASEGT. This CDR3 region has 12 residues. CDR3 in DNA: TGTGCCAGCAGTGACAGGCAAGAGACCCAGTACTTC. Translation gives CASSDRQETQYF.

The chain couples TRBV28 to TRBJ1-2; D is unclear. V lost 2 bases, J lost 4 bases, and 14 bases lay in between. Germline values: CDR1 MDHEN, CDR2 SYDVKM. This CDR3 has 15 residues. The CDR3 loop reads CASSLRPTPIYGYTF. CDR3 DNA: TGTGCCAGCAGTTTACGGCCCACCCCTATCTATGGCTACACCTTC.

The chain uses TRBV29-1 and TRBJ2-7, with D perhaps TRBD2 (5 bases). The CDR3 is 13 residues long. V was clipped by 5 bases and J by 2 bases, with 13 bases between them. Germline loops: CDR1 SQVTM, CDR2 ANQGSEA. The CDR3 protein is CSVSTGNTYEQYF. The DNA of the CDR3 is TGCAGCGTTTCAACGGGAAATACCTACGAGCAGTACTTC.

This rearrangement joins TRBV6-5 to TRBJ2-1; D is unresolved. Deletions cut 7 bases from V and 7 bases from J, with 11 bases between. Germline V CDR1 and CDR2: MNHEY, SVGAGI. The CDR3 runs to 12 residues. This chain's CDR3 is CASTPDWNEQFF. CDR3 DNA: TGTGCCAGCACCCCAGATTGGAATGAGCAGTTCTTC.